This is a list of T cell receptor beta chains from one sample in a study of T cell repertoires in cytomegalovirus infection. Each CDR3 protein gets one entry after TCRdb re-called the reads with MiXCR. The sample contains roughly 800,000 distinct CDR3 sequences, 25% to 30% of which appear only once. No antigen has been assigned to these receptors. The source was cultured CD8+ T cells from PBMCs, collected from culture after CMV antigen stimulation. All receptors come from a human donor in good health (CMV status not recorded). Some clones in this sample may be carry-over from other donors' samples. Each CDR3 is given with its conserved first and last residue. D genes are given only for firm matches. Size is omitted from some rows. Given values are once, few, many or a class for expanded clones.

>.|.|TRBJ1-1|TRBV15
TGTGCCACCAGCAGACCTTCTCCTCTGGACACTGAAGCTTTCTTT
CATSRPSPLDTEAFF
>few|.|TRBJ2-6|TRBV9
TGTGCCAGCAGCGTACTAAGTCCGAGCTCTGGGGCCAACGTCCTGACTTTC
CASSVLSPSSGANVLTF
>.|TRBD1|TRBJ1-1|TRBV28
TGTGGCAGCAACGCTTTAAGACAGGGAACATTGAACACTGAAGCTTTCTTT
CGSNALRQGTLNTEAFF
>many|.|TRBJ1-1|TRBV6-1
TGTGCCAGCAGTCATACAGGGAACACTGAAGCTTTCTTT
CASSHTGNTEAFF
>.|.|TRBJ2-5|TRBV28
TGTGCCAGCAGTTTACCAGGGGGACTATTGGACCAGTACTTC
CASSLPGGLLDQYF
>.|.|TRBJ2-1|TRBV4-1
TGCGCCAGCAGCCCCCAGGTATACAATGAGCAGTTCTTC
CASSPQVYNEQFF
>.|.|TRBJ2-7|TRBV11-2
TGTGCCAGCAGTAGCCGGGTCGTCGAAGTGGAGCAGTACTTC
CASSSRVVEVEQYF
>few|TRBD1|TRBJ2-1|TRBV27
TGTGCCAGCAGTTTTTTCGCAGGGGGCTCCTACAATGAGCAGTTCTTC
CASSFFAGGSYNEQFF
>.|TRBD1|TRBJ1-2|TRBV12-3/TRBV12-4
TGTGCCAGCAGCCCCACCGGGACAGATTTTTATGGCTACACCTTC
CASSPTGTDFYGYTF
>many|TRBD1|TRBJ2-5|TRBV7-2
TGTGCCAGCAGGCCGACAGGGTACCAAGAGACCCAGTACTTC
CASRPTGYQETQYF
>.|.|TRBJ2-4|TRBV20-1
TGCAGTGCTAGAGATCGGCGGCTAGCCAAAAACATTCAGTACTTC
CSARDRRLAKNIQYF
>.|.|TRBJ2-3|TRBV10-2
TGCGCCAGCAGTGAGTCCAGCTCCCGAGTCGGTACGCAGTATTTT
CASSESSSRVGTQYF
>once|TRBD2|TRBJ2-2|TRBV7-9
TGTGCCAGCAGCCCCGAGGGCGGGGGAGACACCGGGGAGCTGTATTTT
CASSPEGGGDTGELYF
>many|TRBD1|TRBJ1-1|TRBV7-2
TGTGCCAGCAGCGCCCCGGGACAGGGGGTTTTGAACACTGAAGCTTTCTTT
CASSAPGQGVLNTEAFF
>many|.|TRBJ2-5|TRBV7-8
TGTGCCAGCAGCCTCGAGGAGGACGGGTCCGCTGGGGAGACCCAGTACTTC
CASSLEEDGSAGETQYF
>.|.|TRBJ1-1|TRBV5-3
TGTGCCAGCAACTCGCGGACCGATAACACTGAAGCTTTCTTT
CASNSRTDNTEAFF
>.|TRBD1|TRBJ2-7|TRBV10-3
TGTGCCGTCAGGCAACCGGGACAGCCCTCCTACGAGCAGTACTTC
CAVRQPGQPSYEQYF
>.|TRBD2|TRBJ2-7|TRBV7-8
TGTGCCAGCAGCTTGACTAGCGGGGCGAGAGAGCAGTACTTC
CASSLTSGAREQYF
>few|.|TRBJ2-1|TRBV27
TGTGCCAGCAGCTTAACTACAGGGAATGAGCAGTTCTTC
CASSLTTGNEQFF
>.|TRBD1|TRBJ2-3|TRBV19
TGTGCCAGTAGTATAGGTGACAGGGTGGCAGATACGCAGTATTTT
CASSIGDRVADTQYF
>.|TRBD1|TRBJ2-1|TRBV6-1
TGTGCCAGCCCACCGGACAGGGTGGACTACAATGAGCAGTTCTTC
CASPPDRVDYNEQFF
>few|.|TRBJ1-3|TRBV6-6
TGTGCCAGCAGTTACTCTCCTCACCGAGCTGGAAACACCATATATTTT
CASSYSPHRAGNTIYF
>.|TRBD1|TRBJ1-1|TRBV7-9
TGTGCCAGCACCCAGGGGGAATTAAAAAACACTGAAGCTTTCTTT
CASTQGELKNTEAFF
>few|.|TRBJ1-1|TRBV6-5
TGTGCCAGCAGTTACTCGAAGGGCTGGGTAGAAGCTTTCTTT
CASSYSKGWVEAFF